This TCR beta chain was identified in a study of cytotoxic CD8 clonotypes in ibrutinib-treated CLL. Trimming took 9 bases from V and 8 from J, leaving 19 bases between them. Germline V gene sequence: CDR1 SNHLY, CDR2 FYNNEI. The CDR3 is made up of 13 amino acids. The method was immunoSEQ multiplex PCR; TCRdb's version includes in-frame clones alone and lacks a portion of them. Of about 140,000 clones listed, 70% to 80% were seen once; the top ten hold around 30%. The TCR comes from a human donor with chronic lymphocytic leukemia. The chain has TRBV2 and TRBJ1-2, with a weak D call TRBD1 (5 bases). Sequenced material: PBMCs, taken after 12 months of ibrutinib treatment. In DNA form, the CDR3 reads TGTGCCAGTACAGGCCAGGAGGGACTCGGCTACACCTTC. Translated: CASTGQEGLGYTF.